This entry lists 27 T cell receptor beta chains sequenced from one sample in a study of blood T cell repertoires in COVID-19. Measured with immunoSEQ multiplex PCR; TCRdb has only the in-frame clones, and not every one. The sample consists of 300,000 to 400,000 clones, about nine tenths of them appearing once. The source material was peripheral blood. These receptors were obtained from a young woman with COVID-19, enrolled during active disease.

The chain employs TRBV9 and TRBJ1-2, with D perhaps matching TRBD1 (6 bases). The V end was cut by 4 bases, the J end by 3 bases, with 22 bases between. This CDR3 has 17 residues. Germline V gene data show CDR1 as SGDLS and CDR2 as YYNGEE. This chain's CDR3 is CASSPRAYAGADYGYTF. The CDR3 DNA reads TGTGCCAGCAGCCCTCGTGCGTATGCGGGGGCAGACTATGGCTACACCTTC.

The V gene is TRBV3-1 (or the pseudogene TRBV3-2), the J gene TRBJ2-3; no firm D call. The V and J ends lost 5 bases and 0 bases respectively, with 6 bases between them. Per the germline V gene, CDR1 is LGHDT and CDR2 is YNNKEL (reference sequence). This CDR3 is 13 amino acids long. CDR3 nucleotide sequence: TGTGCCAGCAGCGGTACTAGCACAGATACGCAGTATTTT. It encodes CASSGTSTDTQYF.

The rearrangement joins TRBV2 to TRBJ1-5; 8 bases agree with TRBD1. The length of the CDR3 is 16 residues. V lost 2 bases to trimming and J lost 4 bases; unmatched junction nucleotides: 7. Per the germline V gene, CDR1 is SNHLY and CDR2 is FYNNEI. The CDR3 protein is CASSEFLRQGNQPQHF. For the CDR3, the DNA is TGTGCCAGCAGTGAATTCCTTAGACAGGGGAATCAGCCCCAGCATTTT.

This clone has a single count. DNA for the CDR3: TGTGCCAGCAGCTTGAGCCTAGCGGGGGGTGATGAGCAGTTCTTC. Amino acid sequence: CASSLSLAGGDEQFF. V gene TRBV5-4 combines with J gene TRBJ2-1; 11 nucleotides line up with TRBD2. The ends lost 1 base at V and 8 bases at J; junction bases unmatched: 5. Germline assignment: CDR1 SGHNT and CDR2 YYREEE (reference sequence). CDR3 length: 15 amino acids.

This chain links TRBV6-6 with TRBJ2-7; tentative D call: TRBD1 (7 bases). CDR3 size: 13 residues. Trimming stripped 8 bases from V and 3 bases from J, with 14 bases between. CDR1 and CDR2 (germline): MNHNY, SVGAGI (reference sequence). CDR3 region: CASDNRGLYEQYV. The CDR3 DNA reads TGTGCCAGCGATAACAGGGGACTCTACGAGCAGTACGTC.

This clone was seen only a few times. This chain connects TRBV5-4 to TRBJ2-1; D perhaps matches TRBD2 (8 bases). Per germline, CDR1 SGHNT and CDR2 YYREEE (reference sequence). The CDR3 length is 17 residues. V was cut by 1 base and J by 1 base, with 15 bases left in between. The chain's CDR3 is CASSLFIAGQSYNEQFF. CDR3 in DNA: TGTGCCAGCAGCTTGTTCATAGCGGGACAGTCCTACAATGAGCAGTTCTTC.

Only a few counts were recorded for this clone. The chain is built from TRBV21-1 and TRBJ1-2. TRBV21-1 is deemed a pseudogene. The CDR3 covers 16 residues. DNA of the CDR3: TGTGCCAGCAGCAAAGTTTCGGTTCCGGGGGTGTATGGCTACACCTTC. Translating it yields CASSKVSVPGVYGYTF.

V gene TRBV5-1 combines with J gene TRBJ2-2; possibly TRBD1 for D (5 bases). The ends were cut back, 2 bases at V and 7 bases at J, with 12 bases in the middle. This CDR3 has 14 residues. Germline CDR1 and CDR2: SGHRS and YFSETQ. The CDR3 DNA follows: TGCGCCAGCAGCTTTGACAGTGCCGGCGGGGAGCTGTTTTTT. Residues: CASSFDSAGGELFF.

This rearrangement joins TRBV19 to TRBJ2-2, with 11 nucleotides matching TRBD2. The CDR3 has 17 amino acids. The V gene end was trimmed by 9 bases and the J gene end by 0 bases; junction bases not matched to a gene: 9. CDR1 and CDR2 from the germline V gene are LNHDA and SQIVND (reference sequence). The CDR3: CASTWASGGTNTGELFF. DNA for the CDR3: TGTGCCAGCACATGGGCTAGCGGGGGGACGAACACCGGGGAGCTGTTTTTT.

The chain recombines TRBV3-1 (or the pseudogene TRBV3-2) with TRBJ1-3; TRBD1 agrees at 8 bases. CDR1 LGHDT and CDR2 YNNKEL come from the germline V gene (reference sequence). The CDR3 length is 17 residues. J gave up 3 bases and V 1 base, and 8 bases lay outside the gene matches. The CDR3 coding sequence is TGTGCCAGCAGCCAAGCGTGGACAGGGAGAGGTGGAAACACCATATATTTT. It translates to CASSQAWTGRGGNTIYF.

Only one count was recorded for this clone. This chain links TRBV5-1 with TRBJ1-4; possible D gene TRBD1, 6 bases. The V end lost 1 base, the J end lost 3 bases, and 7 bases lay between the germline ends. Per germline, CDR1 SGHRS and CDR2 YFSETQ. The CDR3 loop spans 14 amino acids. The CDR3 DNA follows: TGCGCCAGCAGCTTGACAGGGCCTAATGAAAAACTGTTTTTT. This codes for CASSLTGPNEKLFF.

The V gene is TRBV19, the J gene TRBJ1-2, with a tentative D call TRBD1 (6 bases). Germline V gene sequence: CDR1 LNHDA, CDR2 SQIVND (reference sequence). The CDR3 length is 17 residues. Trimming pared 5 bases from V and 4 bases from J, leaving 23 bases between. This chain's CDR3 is CASSSFQQGWMGYGYTF. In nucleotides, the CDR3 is TGTGCCAGTAGTTCCTTCCAACAGGGCTGGATGGGCTATGGCTACACCTTC.

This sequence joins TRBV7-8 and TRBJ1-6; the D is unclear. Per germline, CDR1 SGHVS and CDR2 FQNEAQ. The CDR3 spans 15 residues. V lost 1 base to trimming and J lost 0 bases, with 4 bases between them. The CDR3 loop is CASSLGSSYNSPLHF. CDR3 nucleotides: TGTGCCAGCAGCTTAGGCAGCTCCTATAATTCACCCCTCCACTTT. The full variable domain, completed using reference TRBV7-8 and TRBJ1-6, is GAGVSQSPRYKVAKRGQDVALRCDPISGHVSLFWYQQALGQGPEFLTYFQNEAQLDKSGLPSDRFFAERPEGSVSTLKIQRTQQEDSAVYLCASSLGSSYNSPLHFGNGTRLTVT.

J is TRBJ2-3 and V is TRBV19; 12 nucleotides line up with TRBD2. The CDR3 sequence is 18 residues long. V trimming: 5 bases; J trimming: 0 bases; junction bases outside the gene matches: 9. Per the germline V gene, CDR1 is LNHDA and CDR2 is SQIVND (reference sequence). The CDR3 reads CASSQLAGGGSSTDTQYF. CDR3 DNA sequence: TGTGCCAGTAGTCAACTAGCGGGGGGAGGGTCTAGCACAGATACGCAGTATTTT.

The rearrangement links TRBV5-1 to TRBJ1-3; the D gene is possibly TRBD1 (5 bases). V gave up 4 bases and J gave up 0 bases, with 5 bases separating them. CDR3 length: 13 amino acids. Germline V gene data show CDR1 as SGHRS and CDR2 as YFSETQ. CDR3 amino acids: CASSDSSGNTIYF. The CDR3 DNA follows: TGCGCCAGCAGCGACAGCTCTGGAAACACCATATATTTT. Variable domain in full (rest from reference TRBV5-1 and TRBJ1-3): KAGVTQTPRYLIKTRGQQVTLSCSPISGHRSVSWYQQTPGQGLQFLFEYFSETQRNKGNFPGRFSGRQFSNSRSEMNVSTLELGDSALYLCASSDSSGNTIYFGEGSWLTVV.

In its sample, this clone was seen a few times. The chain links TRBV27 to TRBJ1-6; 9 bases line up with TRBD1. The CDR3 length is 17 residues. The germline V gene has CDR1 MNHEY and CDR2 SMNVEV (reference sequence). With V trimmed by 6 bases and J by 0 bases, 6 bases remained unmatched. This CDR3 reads CASSLTGGISYNSPLHF. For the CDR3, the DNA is TGTGCCAGCAGCCTAACAGGGGGCATCTCCTATAATTCACCCCTCCACTTT.

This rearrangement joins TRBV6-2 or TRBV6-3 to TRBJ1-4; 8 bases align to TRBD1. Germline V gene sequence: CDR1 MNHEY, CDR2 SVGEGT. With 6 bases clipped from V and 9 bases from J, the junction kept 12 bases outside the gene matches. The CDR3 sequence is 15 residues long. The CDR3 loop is CASSLTRTGTKKLFF. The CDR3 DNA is TGTGCCAGCAGCCTTACAAGGACAGGGACGAAAAAACTGTTTTTT.

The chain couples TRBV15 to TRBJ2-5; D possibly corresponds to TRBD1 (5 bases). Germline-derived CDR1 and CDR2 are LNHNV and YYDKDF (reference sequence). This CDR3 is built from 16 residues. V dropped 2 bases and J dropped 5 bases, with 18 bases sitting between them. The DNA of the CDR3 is TGTGCCACCAGCAGAAGACAGACCCCCGGATCGGAGACCCAGTACTTC. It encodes CATSRRQTPGSETQYF.

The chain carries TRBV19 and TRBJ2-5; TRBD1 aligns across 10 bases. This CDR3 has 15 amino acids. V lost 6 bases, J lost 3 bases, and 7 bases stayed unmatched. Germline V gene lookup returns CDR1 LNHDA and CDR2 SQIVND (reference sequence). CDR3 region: CASRGAGTGEETQYF. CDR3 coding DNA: TGTGCCAGTAGGGGGGCCGGGACAGGGGAAGAGACCCAGTACTTC.

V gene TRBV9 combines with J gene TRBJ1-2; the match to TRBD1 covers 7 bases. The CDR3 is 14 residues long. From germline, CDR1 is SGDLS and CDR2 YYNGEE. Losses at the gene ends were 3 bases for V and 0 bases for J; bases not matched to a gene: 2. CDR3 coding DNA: TGTGCCAGCAGCGGACAGGGTTCTAACTATGGCTACACCTTC. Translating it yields CASSGQGSNYGYTF.

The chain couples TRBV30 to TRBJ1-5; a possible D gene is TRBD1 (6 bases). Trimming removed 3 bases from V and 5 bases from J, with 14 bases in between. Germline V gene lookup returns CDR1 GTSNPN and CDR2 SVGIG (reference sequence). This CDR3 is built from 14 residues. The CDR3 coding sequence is TGTGCCTGGAGCCGTGGACAGAACCATCAGCCCCAGCATTTT. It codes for CAWSRGQNHQPQHF.

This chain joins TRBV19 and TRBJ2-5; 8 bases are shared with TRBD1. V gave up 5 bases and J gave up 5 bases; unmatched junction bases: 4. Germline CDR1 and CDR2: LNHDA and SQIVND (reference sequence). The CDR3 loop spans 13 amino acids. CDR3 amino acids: CASSSQGAETQYF. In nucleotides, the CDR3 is TGTGCCAGTAGTTCCCAGGGGGCGGAGACCCAGTACTTC. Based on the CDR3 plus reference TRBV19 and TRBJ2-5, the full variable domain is DGGITQSPKYLFRKEGQNVTLSCEQNLNHDAMYWYRQDPGQGLRLIYYSQIVNDFQKGDIAEGYSVSREKKESFPLTVTSAQKNPTAFYLCASSSQGAETQYFGPGTRLLVL.

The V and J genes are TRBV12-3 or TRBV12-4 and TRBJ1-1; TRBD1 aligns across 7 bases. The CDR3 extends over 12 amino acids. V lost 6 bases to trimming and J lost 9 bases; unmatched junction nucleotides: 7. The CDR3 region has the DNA TGTGCCAGCAGCCGAGGGACAGTTAAAGCTTTCTTT. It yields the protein CASSRGTVKAFF.

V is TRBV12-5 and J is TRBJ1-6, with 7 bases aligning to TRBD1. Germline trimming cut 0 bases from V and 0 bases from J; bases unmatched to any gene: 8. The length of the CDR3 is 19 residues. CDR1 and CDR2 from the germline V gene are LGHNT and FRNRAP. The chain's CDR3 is CASGLVSSGQNSYNSPLHF. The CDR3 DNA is TGTGCTAGTGGTTTGGTAAGCTCGGGACAGAACTCCTATAATTCACCCCTCCACTTT.

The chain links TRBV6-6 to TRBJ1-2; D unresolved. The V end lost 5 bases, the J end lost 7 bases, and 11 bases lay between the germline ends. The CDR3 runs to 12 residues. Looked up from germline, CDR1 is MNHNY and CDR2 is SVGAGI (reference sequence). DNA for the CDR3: TGTGCCAGCAGTAACAGAGCAAGTGGCTACACCTTC. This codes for CASSNRASGYTF.

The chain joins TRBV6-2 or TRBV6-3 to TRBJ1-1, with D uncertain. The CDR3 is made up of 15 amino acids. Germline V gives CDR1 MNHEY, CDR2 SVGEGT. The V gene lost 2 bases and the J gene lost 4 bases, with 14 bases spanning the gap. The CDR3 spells CASSYVGGLGTEAFF. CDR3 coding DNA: TGTGCCAGCAGTTACGTGGGAGGGCTGGGCACTGAAGCTTTCTTT.

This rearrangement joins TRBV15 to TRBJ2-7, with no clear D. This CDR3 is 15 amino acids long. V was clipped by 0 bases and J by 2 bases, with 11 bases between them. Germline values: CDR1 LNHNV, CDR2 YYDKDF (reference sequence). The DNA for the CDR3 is TGTGCCACCAGCAGAGATTATACGGAGACCTACGAGCAGTACGTC. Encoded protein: CATSRDYTETYEQYV.